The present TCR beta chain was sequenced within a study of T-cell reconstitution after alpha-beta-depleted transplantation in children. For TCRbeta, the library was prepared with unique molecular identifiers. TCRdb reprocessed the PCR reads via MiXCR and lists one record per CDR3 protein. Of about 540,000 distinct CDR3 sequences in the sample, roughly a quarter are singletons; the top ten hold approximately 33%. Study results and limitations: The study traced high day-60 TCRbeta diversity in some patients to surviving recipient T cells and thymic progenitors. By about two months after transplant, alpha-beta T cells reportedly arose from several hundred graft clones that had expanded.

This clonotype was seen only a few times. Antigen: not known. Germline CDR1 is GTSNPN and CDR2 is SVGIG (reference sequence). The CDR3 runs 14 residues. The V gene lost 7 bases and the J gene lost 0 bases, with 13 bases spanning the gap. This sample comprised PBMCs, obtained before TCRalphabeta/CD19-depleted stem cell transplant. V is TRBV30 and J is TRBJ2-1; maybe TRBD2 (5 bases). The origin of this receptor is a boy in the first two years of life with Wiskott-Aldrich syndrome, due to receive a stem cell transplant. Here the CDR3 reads CASERTSSYNEQFF. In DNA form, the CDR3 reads TGTGCCTCTGAGCGGACGAGCTCCTACAATGAGCAGTTCTTC.